The 18 T cell receptor beta chains given below trace back to one sample, sequenced in a study of tumor and adjacent non-tumor tissue in lung cancer. A modified ARM-PCR protocol with three rounds of nested PCR amplified TCRbeta. TCRdb re-called the multiplex PCR reads through MiXCR, storing one row per CDR3 protein. The data hold around 60,000 distinct CDR3 sequences, with roughly two thirds observed a single time. This sample's RNA came from whole unsorted tissue. The normal lung tissue was taken more than 3 cm from the tumor edge. Source material: distant non-tumor lung tissue. Every receptor here comes from a man aged 65 to 79 with non-small cell lung cancer.

In regard to this clonotype: The junction departs from the called germline gene at one end, perhaps through a read error. In nucleotides, the CDR3 is TGTAGGGTCGAGGCTGGGGTGGAAGAGACCCAGTACTTC. Amino acid sequence: CRVEAGVEETQYF. This sequence joins TRBV29-1 and TRBJ2-5; D is undetermined. The CDR3 consists of 13 residues. Germline V gene lookup returns CDR1 SQVTM and CDR2 ANQGSEA. The full variable domain, in which reference TRBV29-1 and TRBJ2-5 provide the parts outside the CDR3, is SAVISQKPSRDICQRGTSLTIQCQVDSQVTMMFWYRQQPGQSLTLIATANQGSEATYESGFVIDKFPISRPNLTFSTLTVSNMSPEDSSIYLCRVEAGVEETQYFGPGTRLLVL.

This clonotype was detected ten times or more. J is TRBJ1-2 and V is TRBV6-2 or TRBV6-3, with D possibly TRBD1 on 6 matching bases. This CDR3 has 14 amino acids. Per germline, CDR1 MNHEY and CDR2 SVGEGT. V shed 7 bases and J shed 1 base, with 13 bases lying between them. In nucleotides, the CDR3 is TGTGCCAGCAATCACCAGGGGATTAACTATGGCTACACCTTC. Translation: CASNHQGINYGYTF.

Worth noting for this clonotype: The junction departs from the called germline gene at one end, perhaps through a read error. The chain couples TRBV11-2 to TRBJ2-4, with TRBD2 matching 8 bases. Germline V CDR1 and CDR2: SGHAT, FQNNGV. This CDR3 region has 20 residues. The CDR3 coding sequence is TGTACCAGCAGTCTTCTCGGAGGTAGCGGGGCAGAGAAGGACAGAAACATTCAGTATTTC. Translated: CTSSLLGGSGAEKDRNIQYF. The full variable domain, rest sourced from reference TRBV11-2 and TRBJ2-4, is EAGVAQSPRYKIIEKRQSVAFWCNPISGHATLYWYQQILGQGPKLLIQFQNNGVVDDSQLPKDRFSAERLKGVDSTLKIQPAKLEDSAVYLCTSSLLGGSGAEKDRNIQYFGAGTRLSVL.

Notes on this clonotype: A much larger clone sits a single nucleotide away, making a read error possible. This chain joins TRBV29-1 and TRBJ1-2; D is possibly TRBD1 (6 bases). Germline V gene data show CDR1 as SQVTM and CDR2 as ANQGSEA. The CDR3 length is 15 residues. V was trimmed by 0 bases and J by 4 bases, leaving 15 bases between them. The CDR3 sequence is CSVEDSDRSSYGYTF. The CDR3 DNA reads as TGCAGCGTTGAAGACAGCGACAGGTCTTCCTATGGCTACACCTTC.

On this clonotype itself: A single base separates this from a much larger clone, so it may be a read error. The chain employs TRBV20-1 and TRBJ2-7; D gene ambiguous. Trimming shortened V by 7 bases and J by 3 bases, and 19 bases separated the two germline ends. Germline V gene data show CDR1 as DFQATT and CDR2 as SNEGSKA (reference sequence). This CDR3 is 14 amino acids long. CDR3 protein: CSVTSGRLGYEQYF. CDR3 nucleotides: TGCAGTGTTACCTCTGGACGTCTTGGCTACGAGCAGTACTTC.

Comment on this clonotype: Likely a read error: the CDR3 ends without its conserved phenylalanine or tryptophan. The rearrangement links TRBV6-5 to TRBJ2-3, with D hard to call. This CDR3 comprises 12 residues. Germline V gives CDR1 MNHEY, CDR2 SVGAGI. The CDR3 DNA follows: TGTGCCAGTAGTTACTTAGGGCTAGCGCAGTATTTG. Translated, it gives CASSYLGLAQYL.

On this clonotype: A much larger clone differs from this one at a single base, so this may be a read error. The rearrangement uses TRBV27 and TRBJ1-6; TRBD1 is a possible D gene (5 bases). V gave up 4 bases and J gave up 9 bases, with 19 bases separating them. CDR1 is MNHEY, CDR2 SMNVEV, per germline (reference sequence). This CDR3 is 16 amino acids long. CDR3 DNA: TGTGCCAGCAGTTCCCCTCCGGGGGACGTATGTTCACCCCTCCACTTT. Translated, it gives CASSSPPGDVCSPLHF.

On this clonotype itself: One end of the junction does not line up with germline, which may come from a read error. This chain joins TRBV11-2 and TRBJ2-2; D possibly matches TRBD1 or TRBD2 (6 bases each). This CDR3 spans 16 amino acids. CDR1 is SGHAT and CDR2 is FQNNGV in the germline V gene. The CDR3 region is CTSSSGGGTNTWELFF. The CDR3 DNA is TGTACCAGCAGCTCTGGAGGGGGGACGAACACCTGGGAGCTGTTTTTC.

This clonotype was seen only a few times. The chain employs TRBV6-5 and TRBJ2-7; D unresolved. The germline V gene encodes CDR1 MNHEY and CDR2 SVGAGI. The V gene lost 0 bases and the J gene lost 2 bases, with 11 bases spanning the gap. The CDR3 length is 15 residues. CDR3 nucleotide sequence: TGTGCCAGCAGTTACTCGACGTGGCGTACCTACGAGCAGTACTTC. Encoded protein: CASSYSTWRTYEQYF.

Regarding this clonotype: The junction and the germline gene differ at one end; a read error may be behind it. The V call is TRBV11-2, the J call TRBJ1-5; D call uncertain. The CDR3 runs 16 residues. Per germline, CDR1 SGHAT and CDR2 FQNNGV. In DNA form, the CDR3 reads TGTCCCAGCAGCTTAAAGATCGACGAAAGCAATCAGCCCCAGCATTTT. This codes for CPSSLKIDESNQPQHF.

In the case of this clonotype: No conserved phenylalanine or tryptophan ends this CDR3, so it is likely a read error. The chain has TRBV6-5 and TRBJ1-1; D is undetermined. Per the germline V gene, CDR1 is MNHEY and CDR2 is SVGAGI. V shed 8 bases and J shed 3 bases, with 10 bases lying between them. This CDR3 has 12 amino acids. The DNA of the CDR3 is TGTGCCAGCGGCCATATGGACACTGAAGCTTTCTAT. This translates into CASGHMDTEAFY.

Notes on this clonotype: A much larger clonotype is one base distant, so this may be a read error. This chain connects TRBV12-3 or TRBV12-4 to TRBJ2-7; 9 bases are a match to TRBD1. J gave up 4 bases and V 7 bases, and 11 bases lay outside the gene matches. The CDR3 totals 15 residues. The CDR3 nucleotides read TGTGCCAGCAATGCATTTTGGACAGGGGTGTACGAGCAGTACTTC. Protein sequence: CASNAFWTGVYEQYF.

This clonotype was seen only a few times. A much larger clone differs from this one at a single base, so this may be a read error. This rearrangement joins TRBV5-1 to TRBJ2-2, with D perhaps TRBD1 or TRBD2 (5 bases each). The germline V and J ends were trimmed by 4 bases and 1 base, with 11 bases remaining between them. Germline V gene data show CDR1 as SGHRS and CDR2 as YFSETQ. This CDR3 region has 15 residues. CDR3 in DNA: TGCGCCAGCAGCACGGGACGGAGGAACACCGGGGAGCTGTTTTTT. Translating it yields CASSTGRRNTGELFF. Full variable domain (rest looked up from reference TRBV5-1 and TRBJ2-2): KAGVTQTPRYLIKTRGQQVTLSCSPISGHRSVSWYQQTPGQGLQFLFEYFSETQRNKGNFPGRFSGRQFSNSRSEMNVSTLELGDSALYLCASSTGRRNTGELFFGEGSRLTVL.

This clonotype was counted between two and nine times. The chain combines TRBV10-2 with TRBJ2-2; D call uncertain. CDR3 size: 17 residues. CDR1 is WSHSY and CDR2 is SAAADI in the germline V gene. The V and J ends lost 7 bases and 0 bases respectively, with 18 bases between them. Here the CDR3 DNA reads TGCGCCAGCACCCGACTTGTTGAAGGCCCGAACACCGGGGAGCTGTTTTTT. It specifies CASTRLVEGPNTGELFF.

This clonotype was picked up many times. The chain employs TRBV5-4 and TRBJ2-5; no firm D call. Between the trimmed V and J ends, which lost 0 bases and 1 base, there was a span of 4 bases. The CDR3 covers 13 residues. Per germline, CDR1 SGHNT and CDR2 YYREEE (reference sequence). This CDR3 is CASSLEVQETQYF. The CDR3 DNA is TGTGCCAGCAGCTTGGAGGTCCAAGAGACCCAGTACTTC.

In its sample, this clonotype was seen a few times. This chain uses TRBV30 with TRBJ2-3; TRBD1 matches at 8 bases. From germline, CDR1 is GTSNPN and CDR2 SVGIG (reference sequence). This CDR3 spans 13 amino acids. Germline trimming cut 4 bases from V and 4 bases from J; bases unmatched to any gene: 4. The CDR3 reads CAWNPRGPDTQYF. DNA of the CDR3: TGTGCCTGGAACCCCAGGGGGCCAGATACGCAGTATTTT.

This clonotype occurred once. At one end the junction does not follow the germline gene, possibly because of a read error. This rearrangement joins TRBV29-1 to TRBJ2-1; 9 bases are a match to TRBD1. Per the germline V gene, CDR1 is SQVTM and CDR2 is ANQGSEA. The CDR3 loop spans 14 amino acids. CDR3 amino acids: CSPDGQGNYNEQFF. CDR3 in DNA: TGCAGCCCTGATGGACAGGGGAACTACAACGAGCAGTTCTTC.

With respect to this clonotype: One end of the junction fails to match germline, which may point to a read error. For the CDR3, the DNA is TGTAGTGCTATACGAGGGGGGGCATTACAAGAGGCCCAGTACTTC. It codes for CSAIRGGALQEAQYF. This chain links TRBV20-1 with TRBJ2-5, with D perhaps TRBD2 (7 bases). Germline CDR1 DFQATT, CDR2 SNEGSKA (reference sequence). The CDR3 runs 15 residues.